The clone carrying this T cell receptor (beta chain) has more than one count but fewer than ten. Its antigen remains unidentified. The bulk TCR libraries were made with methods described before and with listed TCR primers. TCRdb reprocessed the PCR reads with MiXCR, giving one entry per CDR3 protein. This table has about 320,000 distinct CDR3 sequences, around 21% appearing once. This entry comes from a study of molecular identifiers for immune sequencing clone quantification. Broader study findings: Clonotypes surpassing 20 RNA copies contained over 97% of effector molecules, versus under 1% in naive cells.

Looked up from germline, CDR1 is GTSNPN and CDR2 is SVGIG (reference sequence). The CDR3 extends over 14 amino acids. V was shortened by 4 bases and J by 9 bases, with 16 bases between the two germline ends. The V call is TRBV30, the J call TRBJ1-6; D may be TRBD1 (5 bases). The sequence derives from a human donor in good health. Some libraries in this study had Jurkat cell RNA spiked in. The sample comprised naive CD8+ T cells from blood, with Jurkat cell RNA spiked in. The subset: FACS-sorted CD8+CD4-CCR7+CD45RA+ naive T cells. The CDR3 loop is CAWTAGGAASPLHF. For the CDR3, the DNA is TGTGCCTGGACCGCGGGGGGAGCGGCTTCACCCCTCCACTTT.